This TCR beta chain was sequenced in a study of early T cells in non-severe SARS-CoV-2 infection. At the level of the study: Bulk RNA isolated from unsorted whole blood underwent sequencing; chains were not paired.

Trimming pared 8 bases from V and 0 bases from J, leaving 10 bases between. The CDR3 is 13 residues long. Findings of the study overall: VDJdb matching skewed toward anti-spike CD8 responses, missing private and CD4 specificities.

This clonotype came up many times. Its antigen is still unknown. The protocol attached unique molecular identifiers to individual cDNA molecules. TCRdb processed the 5' RACE reads anew with MiXCR; each CDR3 protein has one entry. Among about 33,000 distinct CDR3 sequences, about 4.7% were seen once, and the ten largest hold about 14%. Input material: whole blood. The rearrangement joins TRBV12-3 or TRBV12-4 to TRBJ1-1; D is ambiguous. The clonotype comes from an adult who was a healthcare worker with PCR-confirmed SARS-CoV-2 infection or an uninfected control (not recorded which). For the CDR3, the DNA is TGTGCCAGCTTAGGGTTACTGAACACTGAAGCTTTCTTT. Its translation: CASLGLLNTEAFF.